A single sample is the source of the 26 T cell receptor beta chains below, sequenced in a study of regulatory T cells in long-lasting Graves disease. Documented time point: newly diagnosed GD, antithyroid drugs for less than 3 months. RNA isolated from PBMCs was used to make the TCR library. Investigators prepared the TCR beta libraries by applying iRepertoire HTBI primers and Arm-PCR of CDR3 regions. TCRdb called the multiplex PCR reads again in MiXCR, with one record for every CDR3 protein. The sample yields 500,000 or so distinct CDR3 sequences, about 17% seen once. The same specimen was also included in a second study, on T cells in Graves' hyperthyroidism and ophthalmopathy.

Here the sequenced sample was peripheral blood mononuclear cells (PBMCs), taken at new diagnosis, from a patient treated with antithyroid drugs. The receptors come from a man in his forties with Graves disease.

The rearrangement uses TRBV20-1 and TRBJ2-5; the D is unclear. The CDR3 spans 13 residues. CDR1 and CDR2 (germline): DFQATT, SNEGSKA (reference sequence). Trimming stripped 4 bases from V and 2 bases from J, with 11 bases between. DNA for the CDR3: TGCAGTGCTATGCCCGGCGGACAAGAGACCCAGTACTTC. Its translation: CSAMPGGQETQYF.

This rearrangement joins TRBV11-2 to TRBJ2-4; D may be TRBD1 or TRBD2 (5 bases each). This CDR3 has 14 residues. Looked up from germline, CDR1 is SGHAT and CDR2 is FQNNGV. V was trimmed by 1 base and J by 8 bases, leaving 12 bases between them. The CDR3 protein is CASSLAAGSDIQYF. CDR3 sequence (DNA): TGTGCCAGCAGCTTAGCGGCAGGGAGTGACATTCAGTACTTC.

This clonotype has just a few counts. The V gene is TRBV27, the J gene TRBJ2-1; D ambiguous. Germline V gene data show CDR1 as MNHEY and CDR2 as SMNVEV (reference sequence). This CDR3 contains 15 residues. V lost 6 bases and J 0 bases, leaving 12 bases between the germline ends. The CDR3 here is CASSVETRSYNEQFF. In nucleotides, the CDR3 is TGTGCCAGCAGCGTGGAGACTCGCTCCTACAATGAGCAGTTCTTC.

In this sample, this clonotype turned up many times. This sequence joins TRBV28 and TRBJ2-7; D is perhaps TRBD2 (6 bases). Germline CDR1 reads MDHEN; CDR2 reads SYDVKM. The CDR3 runs 14 residues. V lost 7 bases, J lost 7 bases, and 20 bases lay in between. The CDR3 is CASNSGTATLEQYF. The DNA of the CDR3 is TGTGCCAGCAATTCCGGGACTGCCACTTTGGAGCAGTACTTC.

This clonotype was observed many times. The chain is built from TRBV3-1 and TRBJ2-1; D might be TRBD1 or TRBD2, each matching 5 bases. The V gene's germline CDR1 is LGHDT and CDR2 YNNKEL (reference sequence). V dropped 2 bases and J dropped 5 bases, with 10 bases sitting between them. The CDR3 loop spans 14 amino acids. The CDR3 DNA reads TGTGCCAGCAGCCAACCGGGACGTCACAATGAGCAGTTCTTC. This gives the protein CASSQPGRHNEQFF.

This clonotype has a count of ten or more. The gene calls are TRBV5-1 and TRBJ2-1; 9 bases match TRBD2. From germline, CDR1 is SGHRS and CDR2 YFSETQ. The CDR3 consists of 17 residues. V lost 0 bases to trimming and J lost 4 bases; unmatched junction nucleotides: 8. The CDR3 sequence is CASSLGLLAGGYNEQFF. CDR3 sequence (DNA): TGCGCCAGCAGCTTGGGCCTCTTGGCGGGAGGGTACAATGAGCAGTTCTTC.

The chain combines TRBV12-3 or TRBV12-4 with TRBJ1-6, with D perhaps matching TRBD1 (5 bases). Trimming pared 6 bases from V and 7 bases from J, leaving 13 bases between. The CDR3 runs to 14 residues. The CDR3 bases are TGTGCCAGCAGCTACTGGGGGAAGAATTCACCCCTCCACTTT. As protein: CASSYWGKNSPLHF.

About this clonotype itself: It may be a read error: a sequence one base away is much more abundant. The rearrangement uses TRBV28 and TRBJ1-2; 7 positions agree with TRBD1. Germline CDR1 reads MDHEN; CDR2 reads SYDVKM. The CDR3 extends over 12 amino acids. The DNA of the CDR3 is TGTGCCAGCAGCCTTAACAGGGGTGGCTACGCCTTC. This gives the protein CASSLNRGGYAF.

At least ten counts were recorded for this clonotype. The genes are TRBV28 and TRBJ1-2; D gene unclear. V lost 2 bases and J lost 10, with 8 bases in between. Germline V gives CDR1 MDHEN, CDR2 SYDVKM. CDR3 length: 11 amino acids. The DNA of the CDR3 is TGTGCCAGCAGTTTACCGCCTGTCTACACCTTC. It codes for CASSLPPVYTF.

The V gene is TRBV29-1, the J gene TRBJ1-2, with no clear D. In germline, CDR1 is SQVTM, CDR2 ANQGSEA. Trimming stripped 2 bases from V and 4 bases from J, with 11 bases between. This CDR3 has 13 amino acids. This chain's CDR3 is CSVEPGASYGYTF. CDR3 sequence (DNA): TGCAGCGTTGAACCCGGAGCCAGCTATGGCTACACCTTC.

This clonotype was seen ten or more times. The chain employs TRBV27 and TRBJ2-7, with D perhaps assigned TRBD1 or TRBD2 (5 bases each). The V end lost 8 bases, the J end lost 6 bases, and 14 bases lay between the germline ends. Germline V gene sequence: CDR1 MNHEY, CDR2 SMNVEV (reference sequence). This CDR3 is built from 12 residues. The CDR3 DNA reads TGTGCCAGCTCTCTGAGGGGAACCGAGCAGTACTTC. Residues: CASSLRGTEQYF.

Worth noting for this clonotype: A much larger clone sits a single nucleotide away, making a read error possible. The chain has TRBV20-1 and TRBJ2-1, with D hard to call. CDR3 length: 11 amino acids. Germline V gene sequence: CDR1 DFQATT, CDR2 SNEGSKA (reference sequence). The V end lost 1 base, the J end lost 3 bases, and 1 base lay between the germline ends. This CDR3 is CSARVYNEQFF. The DNA for the CDR3 is TGCAGTGCTAGAGTCTACAATGAGCAGTTCTTC.

The sample holds many counts of this clonotype. The rearrangement links TRBV28 to TRBJ2-3; D possibly uses TRBD1 or TRBD2 (5 bases each). The germline V and J ends were trimmed by 5 bases and 2 bases, with 14 bases remaining between them. There are 15 residues in the CDR3. The V gene's germline CDR1 is MDHEN and CDR2 SYDVKM. The CDR3 protein is CASSPTAGDTDTQYF. The CDR3 DNA sequence: TGTGCCAGCAGTCCGACAGCCGGGGACACAGATACGCAGTATTTT.

In its sample, this clonotype was seen many times. This chain joins TRBV11-2 and TRBJ2-5, with D unresolved. The CDR3 runs 13 residues. CDR1 SGHAT and CDR2 FQNNGV come from the germline V gene. The V gene lost 3 bases and the J gene lost 1 base, with 6 bases spanning the gap. The CDR3 DNA follows: TGTGCCAGCAGCTTGAACTCCCAAGAGACCCAGTACTTC. Protein: CASSLNSQETQYF.

Concerning this clonotype: It may be a read error: a sequence one base away is much more abundant. The chain employs TRBV7-2 and TRBJ2-7; D ambiguous. V was pared by 2 bases and J by 7 bases, with 21 bases between. This CDR3 is 16 amino acids long. Germline V gene sequence: CDR1 SGHTA, CDR2 FQGNSA. CDR3 DNA: TGTGCCAGCAGCTTATCTATAATGTCCAGATTCGGTGAGCAGTACTTC. The encoded protein is CASSLSIMSRFGEQYF.

This clonotype was counted ten times or more. The chain links TRBV11-2 to TRBJ2-1; D is possibly TRBD2 (5 bases). Germline loops: CDR1 SGHAT, CDR2 FQNNGV. V was pared by 1 base and J by 8 bases, with 15 bases between. The CDR3 runs 15 residues. This CDR3 is CASSLGGSGFDEQFF. In DNA form, the CDR3 reads TGTGCCAGCAGCTTAGGAGGGTCGGGTTTCGATGAGCAGTTCTTC.

This clonotype appeared a few times. V usage is TRBV4-2 and J usage is TRBJ1-1; no firm D call. The CDR3 consists of 14 residues. V was trimmed by 1 base and J by 1 base, leaving 7 bases between them. The germline gives CDR1 LGHNA, CDR2 YNFKEQ. In DNA form, the CDR3 reads TGTGCCAGCAGCCAAGCTAGAAAGAACACTGAAGCTTTCTTT. It yields the protein CASSQARKNTEAFF.

As for this clonotype: A read error may be the cause here, since a much bigger clone is one base away. The V call is TRBV27, the J call TRBJ2-2; TRBD2 is a possible D gene (5 bases). Germline CDR1 reads MNHEY; CDR2 reads SMNVEV (reference sequence). The CDR3 extends over 15 amino acids. Written as DNA, the CDR3 is TGTGCCAGCAGTTTCGGGCAGCTTAACACCGGGGAGCCGTTTTTT. This sequence encodes CASSFGQLNTGEPFF.

J is TRBJ2-7 and V is TRBV20-1; 9 nucleotides line up with TRBD2. V lost 2 bases to trimming and J lost 3 bases; unmatched junction nucleotides: 8. CDR1 and CDR2 (germline): DFQATT, SNEGSKA (reference sequence). The CDR3 runs 15 residues. The CDR3 DNA is TGCAGTGCTAGACAACTTAGCGGGAGTAGCTACGAGCAGTACTTC. Protein sequence: CSARQLSGSSYEQYF.

Many counts were recorded for this clonotype. CDR3 region: CASSLQGFGNTIYF. The CDR3 DNA reads TGTGCCAGCAGCTTACAGGGTTTTGGAAACACCATATATTTT. The chain links TRBV13 to TRBJ1-3, with TRBD1 as a possible D gene (5 bases). V shed 2 bases and J shed 3 bases, with 8 bases lying between them. CDR3 length: 14 amino acids. CDR1 PRHDT and CDR2 FYEKMQ come from the germline V gene (reference sequence).

This clonotype was seen many times. The gene calls are TRBV27 and TRBJ2-1; 8 bases are a match to TRBD1. The CDR3 extends over 15 amino acids. Germline-derived CDR1 and CDR2 are MNHEY and SMNVEV (reference sequence). V gave up 2 bases and J gave up 10 bases; unmatched junction bases: 10. The CDR3 reads CASSLRGDRLEEQFF. The DNA for the CDR3 is TGTGCCAGCAGTTTAAGGGGGGACAGGCTTGAGGAGCAGTTCTTC.

This clonotype was found many times. The CDR3 nucleotides are TGTGCCAGCAGTTTGCAGGGGGCTTTATACGAGCAGTACTTC. Protein product: CASSLQGALYEQYF. V gene TRBV28 combines with J gene TRBJ2-7; the match to TRBD1 covers 8 bases. CDR1 is MDHEN, CDR2 SYDVKM, per germline. The CDR3 has 14 amino acids. The junction had 5 bases not matched to a gene; V was cut back by 3 bases and J by 4 bases.

The chain recombines TRBV30 with TRBJ2-1, with TRBD2 as a possible D gene (7 bases). The CDR3 is made up of 14 amino acids. Trimming removed 2 bases at V and 2 bases at J, with 10 bases between. The germline V gene encodes CDR1 GTSNPN and CDR2 SVGIG (reference sequence). DNA of the CDR3: TGTGCCTGGAGTTTGCGGGGGCCCTACAATGAGCAGTTCTTC. This codes for CAWSLRGPYNEQFF. Full variable domain (missing parts from reference TRBV30 and TRBJ2-1): SQTIHQWPATLVQPVGSPLSLECTVEGTSNPNLYWYRQAAGRGLQLLFYSVGIGQISSEVPQNLSASRPQDRQFILSSKKLLLSDSGFYLCAWSLRGPYNEQFFGPGTRLTVL.

To note about this clonotype: A much larger clone differs by one base, so this may be a read error. This sequence joins TRBV7-9 and TRBJ1-1; 10 bases agree with TRBD1. CDR1 SEHNR and CDR2 FQNEAQ come from the germline V gene (reference sequence). The trim removed 6 bases at V and 5 bases at J, leaving 9 bases unmatched. This CDR3 spans 15 amino acids. The CDR3, as DNA: TGTGCCAGCAGACCGCGACAGGGGGCACGAACTGAAGCTTTCTTT. It codes for CASRPRQGARTEAFF.

This clonotype has ten or more counts. This chain uses TRBV28 with TRBJ2-3; D possibly corresponds to TRBD2 (5 bases). This CDR3 has 14 residues. Trimming removed 2 bases from V and 3 bases from J, with 9 bases in between. Germline V gene data show CDR1 as MDHEN and CDR2 as SYDVKM. The CDR3 loop is CASSLIARTDTQYF. As DNA, the CDR3 is TGTGCCAGCAGTTTAATAGCGCGAACAGATACGCAGTATTTT.

At least ten counts were recorded for this clonotype. The V gene is TRBV2, the J gene TRBJ1-1; a possible D gene is TRBD1 (5 bases). With 6 bases removed from V and 5 bases from J, the gap between germline ends came to 13 bases. This CDR3 is 13 amino acids long. Germline loops: CDR1 SNHLY, CDR2 FYNNEI. CDR3 DNA: TGTGCCAGCAGCCGGGGGGGAACGACTGAAGCTTTCTTT. It translates to CASSRGGTTEAFF.